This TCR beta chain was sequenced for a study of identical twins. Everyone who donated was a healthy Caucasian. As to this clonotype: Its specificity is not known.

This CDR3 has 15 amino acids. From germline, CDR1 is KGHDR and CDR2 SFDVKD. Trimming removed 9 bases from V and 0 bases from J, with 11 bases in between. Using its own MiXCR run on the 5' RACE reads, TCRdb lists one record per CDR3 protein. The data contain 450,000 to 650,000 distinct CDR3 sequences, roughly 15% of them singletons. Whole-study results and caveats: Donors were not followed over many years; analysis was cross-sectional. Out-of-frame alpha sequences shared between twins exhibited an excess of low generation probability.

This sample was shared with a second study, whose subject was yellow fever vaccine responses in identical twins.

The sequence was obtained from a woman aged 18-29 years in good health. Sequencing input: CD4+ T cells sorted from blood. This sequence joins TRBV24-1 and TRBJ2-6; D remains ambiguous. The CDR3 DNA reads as TGTGCCACCCTCTGGCAAAACTCTGGGGCCAACGTCCTGACTTTC. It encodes CATLWQNSGANVLTF.